The rows below give T cell receptor beta chains drawn from one sample of a study of blood T cell repertoires in COVID-19. Assay: immunoSEQ multiplex PCR; the TCRdb copy retains only in-frame clones and omits some. The data contain about 290,000 clones, about nine tenths of them singletons. Specimen: peripheral blood. The origin of the receptors is a woman aged 40-49 years who had recovered from COVID-19. Each CDR3 is given with its conserved first and last residue. A D gene is named only where the DNA matches it firmly. Clone sizes are given selectively: once, few, many, or a class where the clone is expanded.

size	V	J	D	CDR3	DNA
.	TRBV27	TRBJ2-1	TRBD1	CASSLTLPGQGAYEQFF	TGTGCCAGCAGTTTAACGCTTCCGGGACAGGGGGCCTATGAGCAGTTCTTC
.	TRBV6-5	TRBJ2-2	.	CASSYSTGTGELFF	TGTGCCAGCAGTTACTCGACGGGGACCGGGGAGCTGTTTTTT
.	TRBV30	TRBJ1-3	.	CAWSVPWTDGGTIYF	TGTGCCTGGAGTGTACCGTGGACTGACGGCGGCACCATATATTTT
.	TRBV3-1/TRBV3-2	TRBJ2-1	TRBD2	CAGSLSTSGRASEQFF	TGTGCCGGCAGCCTCTCGACTAGCGGGAGGGCGAGTGAGCAGTTCTTC
.	TRBV18	TRBJ1-1	.	CASSPPMGRGTEAFF	TGTGCCAGCTCACCACCTATGGGACGGGGGACTGAAGCTTTCTTT
.	TRBV27	TRBJ2-1	TRBD2	CASGLAGVVYNEQFF	TGTGCCAGCGGACTAGCGGGAGTGGTCTACAATGAGCAGTTCTTC
.	TRBV5-6	TRBJ2-5	.	CASSSKTGFQETQYF	TGTGCCAGCAGCTCGAAAACAGGGTTCCAAGAGACCCAGTACTTC
once	TRBV18	TRBJ1-2	TRBD1	CASSGQGNYYGYTF	TGTGCCAGCTCGGGACAGGGCAACTACTATGGCTACACCTTC
.	TRBV19	TRBJ1-3	.	CASSPLKSSGNTIYF	TGTGCCAGTAGTCCACTAAAGAGCTCTGGAAACACCATATATTTT
.	TRBV10-2	TRBJ2-7	TRBD1	CASSESGPGQGLYEQYF	TGCGCCAGCAGTGAGTCCGGTCCGGGACAGGGGCTCTACGAGCAGTACTTC
.	TRBV4-1	TRBJ1-2	TRBD1	CASSPRTGGVANYGYTF	TGCGCCAGCAGCCCTCGGACAGGGGGGGTAGCTAACTATGGCTACACCTTC
.	TRBV28	TRBJ2-1	TRBD2	CASSSGLAGFF	TGTGCCAGCAGTTCTGGACTAGCGGGGTTCTTC
.	TRBV18	TRBJ2-7	.	CASSPQGDGEQYF	TGTGCCAGCTCACCACAGGGGGATGGCGAGCAGTACTTC
.	TRBV6-4	TRBJ1-2	TRBD1	CARTRQGANYGYTF	TGTGCCAGAACTAGGCAGGGGGCGAACTATGGCTACACCTTC
.	TRBV6-6	TRBJ2-7	TRBD1	CASSQGQPGPYEQYF	TGTGCCAGCAGCCAGGGACAGCCGGGGCCCTACGAGCAGTACTTC
.	TRBV29-1	TRBJ1-2	TRBD1	CSDSGQADYGYTF	TGCAGCGACTCCGGACAGGCCGACTATGGCTACACCTTC
.	TRBV6-2/TRBV6-3	TRBJ2-2	.	CASSYGAGLGTGELFF	TGTGCCAGCAGTTACGGCGCGGGGCTAGGGACCGGGGAGCTGTTTTTT
.	TRBV30	TRBJ2-6	TRBD1	CAWNRDRVGSGANVLTF	TGTGCCTGGAACCGGGACAGGGTAGGTTCTGGGGCCAACGTCCTGACTTTC
.	TRBV5-4	TRBJ2-2	TRBD1	CASSREIDRALNTGELFF	TGTGCCAGCAGCCGAGAAATCGACAGGGCTTTGAACACCGGGGAGCTGTTTTTT
.	TRBV3-1/TRBV3-2	TRBJ2-1	TRBD2	CASSLRGGDEQFF	TGTGCCAGCAGCCTCCGGGGGGGCGATGAGCAGTTCTTC
.	TRBV19	TRBJ2-2	TRBD2	CASSLAGGGTGELFF	TGTGCCAGTAGCCTAGCGGGAGGAGGGACCGGGGAGCTGTTTTTT
.	TRBV12-3/TRBV12-4	TRBJ1-2	.	CASSLGGTGGYTF	TGTGCCAGCAGTTTAGGGGGAACGGGGGGCTACACCTTC